The source of this T cell receptor beta chain is a study of blood T cell repertoires in COVID-19. Whole-study context: PBMCs, B-cell-depleted T cells, or T cells were the source of the cDNA or gDNA that made up the material.

Enrolled through a virtual design, the participants were between about 18 and 100 years of age and came from fewer than 30 US areas. Clinical history as reported by participants underpinned cohort assignment. Germline CDR1 is KGHSH and CDR2 is LQKENI. Trimming took 3 bases from V and 0 from J, leaving 5 bases between them. The CDR3 runs to 13 residues. This clone was observed a single time. In the original processing: Amplification from reference gene primers served as the basis for estimated nucleated cell counts. The protocol was immunoSEQ multiplex PCR, while the TCRdb copy is restricted to in-frame clones and leaves out a portion. For V, J and clone size, that table is used; D and trimming come from the DNA. The sample shows 230,000 or so clones, around 88% of them seen only once.

The clonotype originates from a woman between 35 and 50 years old with acute COVID-19. The chain employs TRBV18 and TRBJ1-1; D uncertain. Sequenced sample: PBMCs or T cells enriched from blood (not recorded which). The DNA for the CDR3 is TGTGCCAGCTCACCTGACTTGAACACTGAAGCTTTCTTT. Amino acids: CASSPDLNTEAFF.